This passage covers 9 T cell receptor beta chains from one sample sequenced in a study of T cells after yellow fever vaccination. TCRdb recomputed calls from the 5' RACE reads with MiXCR, one row per CDR3 protein. Of tens of thousands of distinct CDR3 sequences listed, approximately 7% are singletons. Sequencing used CD8+ T cells sorted from PBMCs, obtained 4 to 6 days after the first yellow fever vaccination. The origin of the receptors is a man aged 18 to 30 who received the YFV17D yellow fever vaccine.

This clonotype came up many times. The J gene is TRBJ2-3, the V gene TRBV9, with 7 nucleotides matching TRBD2. There are 14 residues in the CDR3. CDR1 and CDR2 from the germline V gene are SGDLS and YYNGEE. Trimming took 0 bases from V and 5 from J; bases not matched to a gene: 3. CDR3 coding DNA: TGTGCCAGCAGCGTAGGCGGGGGAGGAGATACGCAGTATTTT. This sequence encodes CASSVGGGGDTQYF.

This clonotype appeared many times. This chain joins TRBV12-3 or TRBV12-4 and TRBJ1-2, with D unclear. V shed 6 bases and J shed 8 bases, with 16 bases lying between them. The CDR3 sequence is 13 residues long. Here the CDR3 reads CASRSYRVSGYTF. In DNA, the CDR3 is TGTGCCAGCAGATCTTATCGCGTCAGCGGCTACACCTTC.

This clonotype appeared many times. The rearrangement joins TRBV10-2 to TRBJ2-1, with 9 positions matching TRBD2. The germline V gene has CDR1 WSHSY and CDR2 SAAADI. The trim removed 4 bases at V and 6 bases at J, leaving 4 bases unmatched. The CDR3 covers 14 residues. The CDR3 region is CASSVSGGSNEQFF. For the CDR3, the DNA is TGCGCCAGCAGTGTCAGCGGGGGGTCCAATGAGCAGTTCTTC.

On this clonotype: This could be a read error, since a much larger clone is one nucleotide away. This chain joins TRBV27 and TRBJ1-5; unclear D gene. This CDR3 is built from 15 residues. V dropped 2 bases and J dropped 7 bases, with 15 bases sitting between them. Germline-derived CDR1 and CDR2 are MNHEY and SMNVEV (reference sequence). The CDR3 is CASSLVTLFKQPQHF. In nucleotides, the CDR3 is TGTGCCAGCAGTTTAGTCACACTCTTCAAACAGCCCCAGCATTTT.

This clonotype came up many times. J is TRBJ2-2 and V is TRBV10-1; the D gene could be TRBD1 or TRBD2 (5 bases each). Deletions cut 3 bases from V and 4 bases from J, with 15 bases between. CDR1 and CDR2 (germline): WNHNN, SYGVQD (reference sequence). The CDR3 length is 16 residues. The CDR3 spells CASSDSREWGTGELFF. The CDR3 DNA is TGCGCCAGCAGTGATAGCAGGGAGTGGGGCACCGGGGAGCTGTTTTTT.

The table lists this clonotype with a few counts. This chain joins TRBV7-9 and TRBJ2-5, with D perhaps TRBD2 (6 bases). Germline loops: CDR1 SEHNR, CDR2 FQNEAQ (reference sequence). V shed 3 bases and J shed 2 bases, with 13 bases lying between them. The CDR3 covers 15 residues. The CDR3 loop reads CASSFSAAGQETQYF. Written as DNA, the CDR3 is TGTGCCAGCAGCTTTTCGGCTGCGGGGCAAGAGACCCAGTACTTC.

The rearrangement joins TRBV5-4 to TRBJ2-3, with D unclear. This CDR3 contains 12 residues. Germline lookup yields CDR1 SGHNT and CDR2 YYREEE (reference sequence). V was shortened by 7 bases and J by 4 bases, with 10 bases between the two germline ends. CDR3 sequence: CASSPAPDTQYF. DNA of the CDR3: TGTGCCAGCTCACCGGCCCCAGATACGCAGTATTTT.

The chain employs TRBV7-8 and TRBJ2-7, with D possibly TRBD2 on 6 matching bases. Germline assignment: CDR1 SGHVS and CDR2 FQNEAQ. This CDR3 is built from 15 residues. V shed 5 bases and J shed 6 bases, with 20 bases lying between them. This CDR3 is CASSPTLSIGSEQYV. The CDR3 coding sequence is TGTGCCAGCAGCCCGACCTTATCAATCGGGAGCGAGCAGTACGTC.

This clonotype was recorded at least ten times. The chain links TRBV15 to TRBJ2-3, with D hard to call. This CDR3 is built from 14 residues. Germline CDR1 LNHNV, CDR2 YYDKDF (reference sequence). Deletions cut 0 bases from V and 3 bases from J, with 7 bases between. The CDR3 spells CATSRDSETDTQYF. The CDR3, as DNA: TGTGCCACCAGCAGAGATTCAGAAACAGATACGCAGTATTTT.